This T cell receptor (beta chain) derives from a study of blood T cells in healthy people across ages. This clonotype was observed a few times. Every participating donor contributed 7.5 to 10 milliliters of peripheral blood through a draw. Isolated PBMCs totaled at least 6.5 million in each sample. For the second PCR, which ran for roughly 6 to 12 cycles, a sample-barcoded 5' primer and a J-beta primer mix were used. TCRdb re-called the 5' RACE reads through MiXCR, storing one row per CDR3 protein. This table has some 1,800,000 distinct CDR3 sequences, roughly 43% appearing once. The sequence was collected from a human donor in good health. Sequenced: blood.

The CDR3 protein is CASSYNGRGPYNEQFF. CDR3 nucleotides: TGTGCCAGCAGTTATAATGGGAGAGGCCCTTACAATGAGCAGTTCTTC. The chain couples TRBV6-5 to TRBJ2-1; a possible D gene is TRBD2 (5 bases). V was cut by 3 bases and J by 4 bases, with 16 bases left in between. In germline, CDR1 is MNHEY, CDR2 SVGAGI. This CDR3 comprises 16 residues.